The next 10 T cell receptor beta chains were all read from a single sample in a study of blood T cell repertoires in COVID-19. Profiling relied on immunoSEQ multiplex PCR, and the TCRdb table lists in-frame clones only, not all of them. The table shows 88,000 or so clones, with approximately 80% occurring only once. The sample was peripheral blood. These receptors all come from a man of 80 years or more with acute or convalescent COVID-19.

This clone has just a few counts. The genes are TRBV27 and TRBJ2-1; TRBD2 aligns across 10 bases. The CDR3 covers 15 residues. The V and J ends lost 2 bases and 8 bases, in that order; junction bases with no gene match: 6. Looked up from germline, CDR1 is MNHEY and CDR2 is SMNVEV (reference sequence). The CDR3 DNA reads TGTGCCAGCAGTTTAACTACCAGCGGGGGGGATGAGCAGTTCTTC. Translating it yields CASSLTTSGGDEQFF.

The rearrangement links TRBV10-3 to TRBJ2-6, with a tentative D call TRBD1 (5 bases). V lost 11 bases, J lost 0 bases, and 11 bases lay in between. The CDR3 is 14 amino acids. Germline V CDR1 and CDR2: ENHRY, SYGVKD. CDR3 residues: CAASDSSGANVLTF. Written as DNA, the CDR3 is TGTGCCGCCAGCGACAGCTCTGGGGCCAACGTCCTGACTTTC.

The chain joins TRBV11-2 to TRBJ2-2; D unclear. V gave up 2 bases and J gave up 0 bases, with 10 bases separating them. The CDR3 has 16 residues. The germline V gene has CDR1 SGHAT and CDR2 FQNNGV. The CDR3 loop is CASSLFLAANTGELFF. The DNA of the CDR3 is TGTGCCAGCAGCTTATTCCTGGCAGCGAACACCGGGGAGCTGTTTTTT.

The J gene is TRBJ2-1, the V gene TRBV11-2; D may be TRBD2 (6 bases). With 0 bases removed from V and 3 bases from J, the gap between germline ends came to 9 bases. Germline values: CDR1 SGHAT, CDR2 FQNNGV. CDR3 length: 15 residues. CDR3 amino acids: CASSLDSGDYNEQFF. The CDR3, as DNA: TGTGCCAGCAGCTTAGACTCGGGGGACTACAATGAGCAGTTCTTC.

The rearrangement uses TRBV21-1 and TRBJ2-3; TRBD1, the table's D call, lacks a check against the DNA. TRBV21-1 is designated a pseudogene. The CDR3 is 14 amino acids. Here the CDR3 reads CASSRDRGADTQYF. CDR3 sequence (DNA): TGTGCCAGCAGCAGAGACAGGGGGGCAGATACGCAGTATTTT.

This clone was found a few times. The rearrangement uses TRBV2 and TRBJ2-7; TRBD1 might be the D (5 bases). The CDR3 spans 11 residues. Germline loops: CDR1 SNHLY, CDR2 FYNNEI. Trimming cost V 5 bases and J 4 bases, with 6 bases left between them. The CDR3 here is CASSRGYEQYF. In nucleotides, the CDR3 is TGTGCCAGCAGTAGGGGATACGAGCAGTACTTC.

The V call is TRBV27, the J call TRBJ1-4, with D possibly being TRBD1 (6 bases). The CDR3 contains 15 residues. V was cut by 6 bases and J by 8 bases, with 19 bases left in between. CDR1 is MNHEY and CDR2 is SMNVEV in the germline V gene (reference sequence). The CDR3 is CASSLTGRVWEKLFF. CDR3 nucleotides: TGTGCCAGCAGCCTGACAGGAAGGGTGTGGGAAAAACTGTTTTTT.

V usage is TRBV9 and J usage is TRBJ1-1; D remains ambiguous. The CDR3 extends over 14 amino acids. Germline CDR1 is SGDLS and CDR2 is YYNGEE. V lost 3 bases and J lost 1, with 10 bases in between. Here the CDR3 DNA reads TGTGCCAGCAGCGCGTGGGAGGGGAACACTGAAGCTTTCTTT. Translation: CASSAWEGNTEAFF.

This clone was recorded only once. The chain has TRBV28 and TRBJ1-3; 7 bases match TRBD1. The V segment lost 5 bases and the J segment 0 bases; nucleotides outside the gene matches: 7. This CDR3 contains 16 residues. Per germline, CDR1 MDHEN and CDR2 SYDVKM. The CDR3 nucleotides read TGTGCCAGCAGTCGCCCGACAGGGCTCTCTGGAAACACCATATATTTT. This sequence encodes CASSRPTGLSGNTIYF.

This clone has a handful of counts. The J gene is TRBJ1-3, the V gene TRBV7-9; D remains unclear. The CDR3 contains 12 residues. The germline CDR1 and CDR2 sequences are SEHNR and FQNEAQ (reference sequence). V lost 2 bases, J lost 3 bases, and 2 bases lay in between. CDR3 loop: CASSLLGNTIYF. Written as DNA, the CDR3 is TGTGCCAGCAGCTTACTTGGAAACACCATATATTTT.